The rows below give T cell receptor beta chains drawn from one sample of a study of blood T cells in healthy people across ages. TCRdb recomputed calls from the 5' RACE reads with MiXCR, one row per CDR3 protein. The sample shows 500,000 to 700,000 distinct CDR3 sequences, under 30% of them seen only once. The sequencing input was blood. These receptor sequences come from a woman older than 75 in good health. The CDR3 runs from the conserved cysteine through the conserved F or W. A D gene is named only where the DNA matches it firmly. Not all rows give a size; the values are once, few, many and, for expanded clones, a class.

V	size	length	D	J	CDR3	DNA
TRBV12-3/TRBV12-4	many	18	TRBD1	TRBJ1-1	CASSPGGRGLTLGTEAFF	TGTGCCAGCAGTCCAGGGGGCAGGGGCCTCACTTTGGGCACTGAAGCTTTCTTT
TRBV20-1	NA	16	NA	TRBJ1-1	CSASPGASTSNTEAFF	TGCAGTGCTAGCCCAGGCGCTTCTACATCGAACACTGAAGCTTTCTTT
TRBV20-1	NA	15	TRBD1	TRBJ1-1	CSARDGTGRNTEAFF	TGCAGTGCTAGAGACGGGACAGGGAGGAACACTGAAGCTTTCTTT
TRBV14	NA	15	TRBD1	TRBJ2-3	CASSHRTGPTDTQYF	TGTGCCAGCAGCCACCGGACAGGGCCCACAGATACGCAGTATTTT
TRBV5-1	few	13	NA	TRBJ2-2	CASSLASAGELFF	TGCGCCAGCAGCTTGGCCTCAGCCGGGGAGCTGTTTTTT
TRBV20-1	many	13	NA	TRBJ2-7	CSASPKRGYEQYF	TGCAGTGCTAGCCCTAAAAGAGGGTACGAGCAGTACTTC
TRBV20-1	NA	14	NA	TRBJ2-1	CSAPRDLPYGEQFF	TGCAGTGCTCCCCGGGACCTACCCTACGGTGAGCAGTTCTTC
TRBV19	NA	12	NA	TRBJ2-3	CASSISQGRRYF	TGTGCCAGTAGTATCTCCCAGGGGAGAAGGTATTTT
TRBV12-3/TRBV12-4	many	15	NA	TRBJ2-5	CASRPYLTGWETQYF	TGTGCCAGCAGACCCTACCTCACCGGTTGGGAGACCCAGTACTTC
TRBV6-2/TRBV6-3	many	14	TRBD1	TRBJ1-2	CASNTGTGVYGYTF	TGTGCCAGCAATACCGGGACAGGGGTCTATGGCTACACCTTC
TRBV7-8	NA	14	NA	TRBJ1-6	CASSLLDGGSPLHF	TGTGCCAGCAGCTTATTGGACGGGGGCTCACCCCTCCACTTT
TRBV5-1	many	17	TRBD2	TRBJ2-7	CASSVEALAGGPYEQYF	TGCGCCAGCAGCGTGGAGGCTCTAGCGGGGGGGCCTTACGAGCAGTACTTC
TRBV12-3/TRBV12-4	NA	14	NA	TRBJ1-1	CASSLNRVATEAFF	TGTGCCAGCAGTTTGAACAGGGTGGCCACTGAAGCTTTCTTT
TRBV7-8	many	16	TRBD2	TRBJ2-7	CASSSPGGERSYEQYF	TGTGCCAGCAGCTCGCCGGGGGGAGAACGCTCCTACGAGCAGTACTTC
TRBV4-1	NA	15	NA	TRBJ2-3	CASSPGPGGADTQYF	TGCGCCAGCAGCCCAGGTCCTGGGGGAGCAGATACGCAGTATTTT
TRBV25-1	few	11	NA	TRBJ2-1	CASSGLNEQFF	TGTGCCAGCAGCGGCCTCAATGAGCAGTTCTTC
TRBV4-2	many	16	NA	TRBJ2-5	CASSQALTGTQETQYF	TGTGCCAGCAGCCAAGCCCTGACAGGGACTCAAGAGACCCAGTACTTC
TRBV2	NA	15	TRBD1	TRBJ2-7	CASLRGTGGLHEQYF	TGTGCCAGCCTCCGAGGGACAGGGGGCTTACACGAGCAGTACTTC
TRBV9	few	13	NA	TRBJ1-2	CASSKAQPHGYTF	TGTGCCAGCAGCAAAGCCCAGCCCCATGGCTACACCTTC
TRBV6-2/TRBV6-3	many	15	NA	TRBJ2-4	CASSYSGRVQNIQYF	TGTGCCAGCAGTTACTCCGGACGGGTTCAGAACATTCAGTACTTC
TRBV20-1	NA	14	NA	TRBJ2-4	CSVPRDLAKNIQYF	TGCAGTGTCCCCCGGGACTTAGCCAAAAACATTCAGTACTTC
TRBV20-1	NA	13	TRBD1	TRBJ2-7	CSAEGQGGFGQYF	TGCAGTGCCGAGGGACAGGGGGGGTTCGGGCAGTACTTC